These T cell receptor beta chains were read from a single sample in a study of graft-versus-host responses after intestinal transplantation. Assay used: immunoSEQ multiplex PCR; TCRdb lists only in-frame clones, some missing. The sample shows tens of thousands of clones, roughly 91% of them seen only once. Their antigens remain unidentified. This material consisted of unstimulated CD4+ T cells sorted from spleen or lymph node cells, taken before transplant. These receptors were collected from a human donor who was the organ donor for an intestinal transplant. Both conserved end residues are part of each CDR3. The order of the fields is CDR3 DNA, CDR3 protein, D gene, V gene, J gene, clone size. D genes are given only for firm matches. Rows may omit the clone size; those that give it use once, few, many or a size class.

cdr3_nt: TGTGCCAGCAGCCCCCCCGGACAGGGAAAAGATGGCTACGCCTTC
cdr3_aa: CASSPPGQGKDGYAF
d_call: TRBD1
v_call: TRBV28
j_call: TRBJ1-2
clone_size: .

cdr3_nt: TGTGCCAGCAGTTTTTTAACGGGATCCTACGAGCAGTACTTC
cdr3_aa: CASSFLTGSYEQYF
d_call: .
v_call: TRBV27
j_call: TRBJ2-7
clone_size: .

cdr3_nt: TGTGCCATCAGTGAGCAGGGGTACGAGCAGTACTTC
cdr3_aa: CAISEQGYEQYF
d_call: .
v_call: TRBV10-3
j_call: TRBJ2-7
clone_size: .

cdr3_nt: TGTGCCAGTAGCCACACTAGCGGGAGCGTTACAGATACGCAGTATTTT
cdr3_aa: CASSHTSGSVTDTQYF
d_call: TRBD2
v_call: TRBV19
j_call: TRBJ2-3
clone_size: .

cdr3_nt: TGTGCCAGCAGCTTGCGGGGGGGGAGCAATCAGCCCCAGCATTTT
cdr3_aa: CASSLRGGSNQPQHF
d_call: .
v_call: TRBV5-6
j_call: TRBJ1-5
clone_size: few

cdr3_nt: TGTGCCAGCGGGACACAGGGCCACGAGCAGTACTTC
cdr3_aa: CASGTQGHEQYF
d_call: .
v_call: TRBV7-9
j_call: TRBJ2-7
clone_size: .

cdr3_nt: TGTGCCAGCAGTTTCCCCCAGGGAGAGCATCAGCCCCAGCATTTT
cdr3_aa: CASSFPQGEHQPQHF
d_call: .
v_call: TRBV28
j_call: TRBJ1-5
clone_size: .

cdr3_nt: TGTGCCAGCAGCTTAGGGACTAGCGCAGATACGCAGTATTTT
cdr3_aa: CASSLGTSADTQYF
d_call: TRBD2
v_call: TRBV7-3
j_call: TRBJ2-3
clone_size: few

cdr3_nt: TGTGCCAGCAGCTTAGTGGGACTAGCGGAAAACATTCAGTACTTC
cdr3_aa: CASSLVGLAENIQYF
d_call: TRBD2
v_call: TRBV7-2
j_call: TRBJ2-4
clone_size: .

cdr3_nt: TGTGCCAGCAGCCTAACCGGGACTAGAAACACCGGGGAGCTGTTTTTT
cdr3_aa: CASSLTGTRNTGELFF
d_call: TRBD2
v_call: TRBV7-3
j_call: TRBJ2-2
clone_size: once

cdr3_nt: TGTGCCAGCAGTCGCGGGGATCTGAACACCGGGGAGCTGTTTTTT
cdr3_aa: CASSRGDLNTGELFF
d_call: .
v_call: TRBV27
j_call: TRBJ2-2
clone_size: once

cdr3_nt: TGTGCCAGCAGTCCATACCTTCGGGAGATGAACACTGAAGCTTTCTTT
cdr3_aa: CASSPYLREMNTEAFF
d_call: .
v_call: TRBV27
j_call: TRBJ1-1
clone_size: .

cdr3_nt: TGCAGCGTTGTGGGGGACAGGGTTGAATATGGCTACACCTTC
cdr3_aa: CSVVGDRVEYGYTF
d_call: TRBD1
v_call: TRBV29-1
j_call: TRBJ1-2
clone_size: .

cdr3_nt: TGTGCCAGCAGCGTAGGGAGTAGCGGGGCTACCTACGAGCAGTACTTC
cdr3_aa: CASSVGSSGATYEQYF
d_call: TRBD2
v_call: TRBV9
j_call: TRBJ2-7
clone_size: .

cdr3_nt: TGTGCCAGCAGGGACAGGGGGCAAAACACCATATATTTT
cdr3_aa: CASRDRGQNTIYF
d_call: TRBD1
v_call: TRBV28
j_call: TRBJ1-3
clone_size: .

cdr3_nt: TGTGCCAGCAGCGCCTCGGGACTTAACTCCTACGAGCAGTACTTC
cdr3_aa: CASSASGLNSYEQYF
d_call: .
v_call: TRBV27
j_call: TRBJ2-7
clone_size: .

cdr3_nt: TGCAGTGCTAGCGGGAGCTACGAGCAGTACTTC
cdr3_aa: CSASGSYEQYF
d_call: .
v_call: TRBV20-1
j_call: TRBJ2-7
clone_size: .

cdr3_nt: TGTGCCTGGAGTGGCGACAGAAGCTCCTACGAGCAGTACTTC
cdr3_aa: CAWSGDRSSYEQYF
d_call: .
v_call: TRBV30
j_call: TRBJ2-7
clone_size: .

cdr3_nt: TGTGCCAGCTCAGGCGTGGGGATCGCTAATGAAAAACTGTTTTTT
cdr3_aa: CASSGVGIANEKLFF
d_call: .
v_call: TRBV18
j_call: TRBJ1-4
clone_size: .

cdr3_nt: TGTGCCAGCAGCTTTGGAATTCCGGGGGGCGGCTACACCTTC
cdr3_aa: CASSFGIPGGGYTF
d_call: .
v_call: TRBV7-2
j_call: TRBJ1-2
clone_size: .

cdr3_nt: TGCGCCAGCAGCCACGAAATCGGACAGGGGCAAGAGACCCAGTACTTC
cdr3_aa: CASSHEIGQGQETQYF
d_call: TRBD1
v_call: TRBV5-1
j_call: TRBJ2-5
clone_size: .

cdr3_nt: TGTGCCAGCAGCTTGGGGACAGATAGCAATCAGCCCCAGCATTTT
cdr3_aa: CASSLGTDSNQPQHF
d_call: .
v_call: TRBV5-5
j_call: TRBJ1-5
clone_size: .

cdr3_nt: TGTGCCAGCAGCTCCCGGGACTCCTATGGCTACACCTTC
cdr3_aa: CASSSRDSYGYTF
d_call: .
v_call: TRBV11-2
j_call: TRBJ1-2
clone_size: .

cdr3_nt: TGTGCCAGCAGTGGGCGGAGGGGCCTCGGGTTGTATGGCTACACCTTC
cdr3_aa: CASSGRRGLGLYGYTF
d_call: .
v_call: TRBV28
j_call: TRBJ1-2
clone_size: .

cdr3_nt: TGTGCCAGTAGTATTTACTTTCGGGAGGGCCGCGATGAGCAGTTCTTC
cdr3_aa: CASSIYFREGRDEQFF
d_call: TRBD2
v_call: TRBV19
j_call: TRBJ2-1
clone_size: .

cdr3_nt: TGTGCCAGCAGCCCGTTGGCTACTAGCGGAAACACCGGGGAGCTGTTTTTT
cdr3_aa: CASSPLATSGNTGELFF
d_call: TRBD2
v_call: TRBV7-2
j_call: TRBJ2-2
clone_size: .

cdr3_nt: TGTGCCAGCAGTTTTCGGGGGGGAGTGGAGACCCAGTACTTC
cdr3_aa: CASSFRGGVETQYF
d_call: TRBD2
v_call: TRBV28
j_call: TRBJ2-5
clone_size: .

cdr3_nt: TGCGCCAGCAGCTTGGGTGGTCGGAACTCCTACGAGCAGTACTTC
cdr3_aa: CASSLGGRNSYEQYF
d_call: .
v_call: TRBV5-1
j_call: TRBJ2-7
clone_size: .

cdr3_nt: TGTGCCAGCAGCCAAGGAGAACCGGACAATGAGCAGTTCTTC
cdr3_aa: CASSQGEPDNEQFF
d_call: .
v_call: TRBV4-2
j_call: TRBJ2-1
clone_size: .

cdr3_nt: TGTGCCAGCTCACCCGGGACTGCCTACGAGCAGTACTTC
cdr3_aa: CASSPGTAYEQYF
d_call: .
v_call: TRBV18
j_call: TRBJ2-7
clone_size: .

cdr3_nt: TGTGCAAGTCGCCCAAATGGGCTAGCGGGAGGAGAGACCCAGTACTTC
cdr3_aa: CASRPNGLAGGETQYF
d_call: .
v_call: TRBV12-2
j_call: TRBJ2-5
clone_size: .

cdr3_nt: TGTGCCTGGGGAACAGGGGGCAATCAGCCCCAGCATTTT
cdr3_aa: CAWGTGGNQPQHF
d_call: TRBD1
v_call: TRBV30
j_call: TRBJ1-5
clone_size: .